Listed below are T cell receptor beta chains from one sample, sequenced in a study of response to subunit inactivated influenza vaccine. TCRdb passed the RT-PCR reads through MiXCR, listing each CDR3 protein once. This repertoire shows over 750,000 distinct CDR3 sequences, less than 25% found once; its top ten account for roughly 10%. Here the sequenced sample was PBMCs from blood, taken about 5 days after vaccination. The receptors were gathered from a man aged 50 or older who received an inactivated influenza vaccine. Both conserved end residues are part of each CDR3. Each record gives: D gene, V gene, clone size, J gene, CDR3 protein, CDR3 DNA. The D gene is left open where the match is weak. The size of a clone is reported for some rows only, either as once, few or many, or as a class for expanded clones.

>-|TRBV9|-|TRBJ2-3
CASSVLGQSTDTQYF
TGTGCCAGCAGCGTTTTGGGCCAGAGCACAGATACGCAGTATTTT
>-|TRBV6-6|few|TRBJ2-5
CASSYIETQYF
TGTGCCAGCAGTTACATTGAGACCCAGTACTTC
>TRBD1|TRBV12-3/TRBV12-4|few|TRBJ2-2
CASRRLGTGGKTGELFF
TGTGCCAGCAGACGGCTCGGGACAGGAGGAAAGACCGGGGAGCTGTTTTTT
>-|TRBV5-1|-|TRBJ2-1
CASSLTGVSYNEQFF
TGCGCCAGCAGTCTAACCGGGGTCTCCTACAATGAGCAGTTCTTC
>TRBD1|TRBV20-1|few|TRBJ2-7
CSARDLRRQGIYEQYF
TGCAGTGCTAGAGATCTTCGGAGACAGGGGATCTACGAGCAGTACTTC
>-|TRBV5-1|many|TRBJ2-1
CASSLRGEVQFF
TGCGCCAGCAGCTTGCGAGGAGAAGTGCAGTTCTTC
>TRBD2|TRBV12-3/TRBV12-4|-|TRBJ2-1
CASSFREGHNEQFF
TGTGCCAGCAGTTTTAGGGAGGGCCACAATGAGCAGTTCTTC
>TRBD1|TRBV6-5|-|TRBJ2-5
CASSFGTGKQETQYF
TGTGCCAGCAGTTTCGGGACAGGGAAGCAAGAGACCCAGTACTTC
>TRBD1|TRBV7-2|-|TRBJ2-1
CASSLPGGLMDGGEQFF
TGTGCCAGCAGCTTGCCAGGGGGCTTAATGGATGGCGGTGAGCAGTTCTTC
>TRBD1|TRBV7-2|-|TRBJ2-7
CASSFDRGRREQYF
TGTGCCAGCAGCTTCGACAGGGGGCGGAGGGAGCAGTACTTC
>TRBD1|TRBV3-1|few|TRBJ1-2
CASSQGQGVGYTF
TGTGCCAGCAGCCAAGGACAGGGGGTTGGCTACACCTTC
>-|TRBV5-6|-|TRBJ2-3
CASSPHGRDTQYF
TGTGCCAGCAGCCCCCACGGTCGAGATACGCAGTATTTT
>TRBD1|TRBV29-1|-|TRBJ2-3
CSVADTGGSTDTQYF
TGCAGCGTTGCTGATACAGGGGGCTCCACAGATACGCAGTATTTT
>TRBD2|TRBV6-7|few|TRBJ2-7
CASSYLAVGDYEQYF
TGTGCCAGCAGTTATCTAGCGGTTGGGGACTACGAGCAGTACTTC
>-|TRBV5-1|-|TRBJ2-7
CASSLVSSLVSKEQYF
TGCGCCAGCAGCTTGGTCAGTTCCCTCGTCTCTAAAGAGCAGTACTTC
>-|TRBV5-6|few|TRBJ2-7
CASSLTSMSYEQYF
TGTGCCAGCAGTTTAACCTCGATGTCCTACGAGCAGTACTTC
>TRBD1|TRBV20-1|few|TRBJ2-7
CSARDWGQGYEQYF
TGCAGTGCTAGAGATTGGGGACAGGGGTACGAGCAGTACTTC
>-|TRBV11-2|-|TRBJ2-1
CASSLGALVHNEQFF
TGTGCCAGCAGCTTAGGGGCCCTAGTTCACAATGAGCAGTTCTTC
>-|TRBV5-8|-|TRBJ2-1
CASRLLVLYEQFF
TGTGCCAGCAGGCTTCTGGTATTGTATGAGCAGTTCTTC
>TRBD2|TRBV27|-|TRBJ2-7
CASSRVAGGVSYEQYF
TGTGCCAGCAGTCGAGTAGCGGGAGGTGTATCCTACGAGCAGTACTTC
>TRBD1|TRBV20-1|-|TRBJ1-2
CSARKGAIYYGYTF
TGCAGTGCTAGAAAGGGGGCCATATACTATGGCTACACCTTC
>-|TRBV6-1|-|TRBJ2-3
CASSPLPQASTDTQYF
TGTGCCAGCAGTCCCCTCCCTCAGGCAAGCACAGATACGCAGTATTTT
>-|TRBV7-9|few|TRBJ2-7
CASSLGGSGSFSYEQYF
TGTGCCAGCAGCCTTGGAGGCTCCGGGAGCTTCTCCTACGAGCAGTACTTC
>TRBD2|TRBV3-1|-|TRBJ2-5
CASSQVNLREVGETQYF
TGTGCCAGCAGCCAAGTAAACTTGCGGGAGGTCGGGGAGACCCAGTACTTC
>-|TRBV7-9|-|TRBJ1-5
CASSLDPGNQPQHF
TGTGCCAGCAGCTTAGATCCAGGCAATCAGCCCCAGCATTTT
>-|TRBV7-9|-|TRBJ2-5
CASSLTSAPETQYF
TGTGCCAGCAGCTTAACTTCTGCCCCAGAGACCCAGTACTTC
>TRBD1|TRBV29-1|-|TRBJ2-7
CSVGGGRGFYEQYF
TGCAGCGTTGGAGGGGGCAGGGGATTCTACGAGCAGTACTTC
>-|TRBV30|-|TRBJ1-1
CAWRGYTEAFF
TGTGCCTGGAGGGGATACACTGAAGCTTTCTTT
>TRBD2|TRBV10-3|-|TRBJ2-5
CAINPSGSGETQYF
TGTGCCATCAATCCTAGCGGGAGTGGAGAGACCCAGTACTTC
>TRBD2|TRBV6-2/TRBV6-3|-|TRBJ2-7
CASSYRLAGGLREQYF
TGTGCCAGCAGTTATCGACTAGCGGGAGGACTGCGGGAGCAGTACTTC
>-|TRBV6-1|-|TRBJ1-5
CASTPGVQPQHF
TGTGCCAGCACCCCGGGGGTCCAGCCCCAGCATTTT
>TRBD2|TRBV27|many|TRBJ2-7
CASSSGTSPESEQYF
TGTGCCAGCAGTTCGGGGACTAGCCCGGAGTCCGAGCAGTACTTC
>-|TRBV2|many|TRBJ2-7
CASSGAYEQYF
TGTGCCAGCAGTGGAGCCTACGAGCAGTACTTC
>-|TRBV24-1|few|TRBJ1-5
CATSIGSNQPQHF
TGTGCCACCAGTATTGGAAGCAATCAGCCCCAGCATTTT
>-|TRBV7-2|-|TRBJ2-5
CASSLARSWSETQYF
TGTGCCAGCAGCTTAGCTCGCTCGTGGTCGGAGACCCAGTACTTC
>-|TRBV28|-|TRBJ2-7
CASSYIWSEQYF
TGTGCCAGCAGTTATATATGGTCCGAGCAGTACTTC
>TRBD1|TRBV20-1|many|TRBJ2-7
CSATRTGPYEQYF
TGCAGTGCTACCCGGACAGGGCCCTACGAGCAGTACTTC
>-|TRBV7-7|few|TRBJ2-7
CASSLDYLAYEQYF
TGTGCTAGCAGCTTAGACTATTTGGCCTACGAGCAGTACTTC
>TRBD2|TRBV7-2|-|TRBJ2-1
CASSPDPGTTNEQFF
TGTGCCAGCAGCCCCGACCCCGGGACTACCAATGAGCAGTTCTTC
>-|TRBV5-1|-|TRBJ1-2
CASRTGIFTLANYGYTF
TGCGCCAGCAGAACCGGGATATTCACGTTGGCTAACTATGGCTACACCTTC
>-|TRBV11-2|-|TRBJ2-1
CASSLRVLGGSGEQFF
TGTGCCAGCAGCTTAAGGGTTCTAGGTGGGTCGGGTGAGCAGTTCTTC
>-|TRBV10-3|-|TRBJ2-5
CAISASTGRETQYF
TGTGCCATCAGCGCCAGTACAGGCAGGGAGACCCAGTACTTC
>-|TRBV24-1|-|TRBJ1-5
CATGGQGNQPQHF
TGTGCCACTGGGGGCCAGGGCAATCAGCCCCAGCATTTT
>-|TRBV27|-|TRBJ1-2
CASSRSGINYGYTF
TGTGCCAGCAGTAGATCCGGGATCAACTATGGCTACACCTTC
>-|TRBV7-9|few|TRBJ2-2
CASTLQFPSDTGELFF
TGTGCCAGCACCCTTCAATTCCCTAGCGACACCGGGGAGCTGTTTTTT
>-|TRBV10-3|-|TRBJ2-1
CAISEVGPANEQFF
TGTGCCATCAGTGAGGTGGGACCGGCCAATGAGCAGTTCTTC
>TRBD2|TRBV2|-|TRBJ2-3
CAISSRLAGGRWSTDTQYF
TGTGCCATCAGTTCTCGCCTAGCGGGGGGGAGATGGAGCACAGATACGCAGTATTTT
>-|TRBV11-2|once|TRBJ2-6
CASSNSHSGANVLTF
TGTGCCAGCAGCAACTCACACTCTGGGGCCAACGTCCTGACTTTC